This T cell receptor beta chain was identified during a study of T cell repertoires in cytomegalovirus infection. Findings and limits, study-wide: People with CMV and the relevant HLA were identified by cumulative public TCR beta family frequency.

TCRdb used MiXCR to reprocess the reads, holding one entry per CDR3 protein. In the table there are some 300,000 distinct CDR3 sequences, about a sixth of which are singletons. The CDR3 spans 14 residues. Deletions cut 6 bases from V and 8 bases from J, with 16 bases between. This clonotype was counted many times. What it binds is unknown. The source of this sequence is a human donor in good health (CMV status not recorded). Some clones in this sample may be carry-over from other donors' samples. The material sequenced was PBMCs. The gene calls are TRBV12-3 or TRBV12-4 and TRBJ1-4; D is unclear. CDR3 in amino acids: CASSQVEGSEKLFF. CDR3 coding DNA: TGTGCCAGCAGCCAGGTGGAGGGCTCGGAAAAACTGTTTTTT.